This TCR beta chain was found in a study of T cells in Graves' hyperthyroidism and ophthalmopathy. This clonotype was detected only a few times. Its antigen is still unknown. Study results and limitations: Onset of ophthalmopathy came a median approximately 6.9 months after the model predicted it.

The V gene's germline CDR1 is SGHVS and CDR2 FQNEAQ. J lost 7 bases, V lost 3 bases, and 16 bases had no gene match. The CDR3 loop spans 19 amino acids. Amplified TCR beta CDR3 regions derived from RNA transcripts. In the first-round RT-PCR of the TCR CDR3, the HTBI primer set was used. One entry per CDR3 protein, called by TCRdb with MiXCR from the multiplex PCR reads. The data hold about 700,000 distinct CDR3 sequences, with 14% observed a single time. What was sequenced was blood. The V call is TRBV7-8, the J call TRBJ1-4; TRBD1 matches 11 bases. The clonotype originates from a woman aged 18-29 years with Graves' hyperthyroidism. The CDR3 DNA reads as TGTGCCAGCAGCTTCAGTTACCCGCCCGCCGGGACAGGGGGTGAAAAACTGTTTTTT. Its translation: CASSFSYPPAGTGGEKLFF. The entire variable domain, with the rest obtained from reference TRBV7-8 and TRBJ1-4, is as follows: GAGVSQSPRYKVAKRGQDVALRCDPISGHVSLFWYQQALGQGPEFLTYFQNEAQLDKSGLPSDRFFAERPEGSVSTLKIQRTQQEDSAVYLCASSFSYPPAGTGGEKLFFGSGTQLSVL.